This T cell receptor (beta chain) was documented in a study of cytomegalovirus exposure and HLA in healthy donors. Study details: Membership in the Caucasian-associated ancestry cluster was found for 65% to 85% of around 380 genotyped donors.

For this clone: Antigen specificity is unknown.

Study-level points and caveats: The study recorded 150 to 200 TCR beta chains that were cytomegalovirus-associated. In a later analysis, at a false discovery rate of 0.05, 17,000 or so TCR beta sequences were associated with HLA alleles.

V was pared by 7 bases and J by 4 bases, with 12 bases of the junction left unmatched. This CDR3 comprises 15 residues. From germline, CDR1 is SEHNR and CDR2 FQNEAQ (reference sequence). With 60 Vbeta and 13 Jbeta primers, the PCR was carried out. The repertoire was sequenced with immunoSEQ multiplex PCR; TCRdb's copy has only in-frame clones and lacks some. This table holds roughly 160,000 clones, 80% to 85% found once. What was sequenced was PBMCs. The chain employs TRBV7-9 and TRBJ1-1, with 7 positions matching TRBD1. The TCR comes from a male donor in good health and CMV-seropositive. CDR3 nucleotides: TGTGCCAGCATCAGCCCCAGGGGGGTTGGCACTGAAGCTTTCTTT. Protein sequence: CASISPRGVGTEAFF.